These T cell receptor beta chains were read from a single sample in a study of identical twins. Each CDR3 protein is one row after TCRdb ran MiXCR on the 5' RACE reads. The sample yields 200,000 to 300,000 distinct CDR3 sequences, roughly a tenth seen once. Sequencing input: memory T cells sorted from blood. The source is a man aged 50 to 59 in good health. Each CDR3 is given with its conserved first and last residue. D genes are given only for firm matches. The size entry is marked missing in some rows and otherwise reads once, few, many or a size class.

v_gene	d_gene	abundance	j_gene	CDR3aa	CDR3nt
TRBV15	.	once	TRBJ2-7	CATSRDRLGSYEQYF	TGTGCCACCAGCAGAGATCGGTTGGGGTCATACGAGCAGTACTTC
TRBV19	.	few	TRBJ1-5	CAAGYRQPQHF	TGTGCCGCTGGTTACAGGCAGCCCCAGCATTTT
TRBV9	.	many	TRBJ2-7	CASSGPSSYEQYF	TGTGCCAGCAGCGGACCCAGCTCCTACGAGCAGTACTTC
TRBV4-2	TRBD2	many	TRBJ2-5	CASSPGAGGETQYF	TGTGCCAGCAGCCCCGGAGCGGGGGGAGAGACCCAGTACTTC
TRBV11-2	TRBD1	many	TRBJ1-2	CASSHTGDYGYTF	TGTGCCAGCAGCCATACAGGGGACTATGGCTACACCTTC
TRBV6-5	.	few	TRBJ1-3	CASSYQVSGNTIYF	TGTGCCAGCAGTTACCAAGTCTCTGGAAACACCATATATTTT
TRBV5-1	TRBD2	many	TRBJ2-1	CASSLGLAGRDEQFF	TGCGCCAGCAGCTTGGGACTAGCGGGACGCGATGAGCAGTTCTTC
TRBV6-2/TRBV6-3	.	many	TRBJ1-1	CASGLGVGTEAFF	TGTGCCAGCGGCCTGGGGGTAGGGACAGAAGCTTTCTTT
TRBV7-9	.	many	TRBJ2-3	CASSFEGGTDTQYF	TGTGCCAGCAGCTTCGAGGGCGGCACAGATACGCAGTATTTT
TRBV29-1	TRBD1	many	TRBJ1-2	CSVVDRGNYGYTF	TGCAGCGTTGTGGACAGGGGCAACTATGGCTACACCTTC
TRBV7-2	TRBD2	many	TRBJ2-7	CASSRWTSRSYEQYF	TGTGCCAGCAGCCGTTGGACTAGTCGATCCTACGAGCAGTACTTC
TRBV18	.	few	TRBJ2-7	CASSPGSEYEQYF	TGTGCCAGCTCACCAGGTAGCGAGTACGAGCAGTACTTC
TRBV3-1	TRBD1	many	TRBJ1-6	CASSHSGGNSPLHF	TGTGCCAGCAGCCACTCAGGGGGGAATTCACCCCTCCACTTT
TRBV5-5	.	few	TRBJ2-1	CASSLGQVGNEQFF	TGTGCCAGCAGCTTGGGACAGGTGGGAAATGAGCAGTTCTTC
TRBV6-1	.	.	TRBJ2-7	CASSAGTLDYEQYF	TGTGCCAGCAGTGCAGGGACCCTCGATTACGAGCAGTACTTC
TRBV11-1	TRBD2	few	TRBJ2-1	CASSLGGTSGIDARRHEQFF	TGTGCCAGCAGCCTAGGGGGGACTAGCGGGATCGATGCTCGCCGTCATGAGCAGTTCTTC
TRBV20-1	.	many	TRBJ2-7	CSAPKTSSGTEQYF	TGCAGTGCTCCCAAGACTAGCAGCGGGACAGAGCAGTACTTC
TRBV2	.	.	TRBJ2-5	CASSVSKTQYF	TGTGCCAGCAGTGTCTCTAAGACCCAGTACTTC
TRBV19	.	.	TRBJ2-1	CASSMGNEQFF	TGTGCCAGTAGTATGGGGAATGAGCAGTTCTTC
TRBV20-1	TRBD2	many	TRBJ2-1	CSAYRLAGDEQFF	TGCAGTGCTTACCGACTAGCGGGAGATGAGCAGTTCTTC
TRBV12-3/TRBV12-4	.	few	TRBJ2-7	CASSLKGFWYEQYF	TGTGCCAGCAGTTTAAAGGGTTTCTGGTACGAGCAGTACTTC
TRBV7-2	.	many	TRBJ1-5	CASSLGYRSNQPQHF	TGTGCCAGCAGCTTAGGGTACAGGTCCAATCAGCCCCAGCATTTT
TRBV15	TRBD2	few	TRBJ2-1	CATSRGTSGRVDEQFF	TGTGCCACCAGCAGAGGGACTAGCGGGAGAGTCGATGAGCAGTTCTTC
TRBV6-5	.	many	TRBJ2-2	CASRLPNTGELFF	TGTGCCAGCCGTTTACCCAACACCGGGGAGCTGTTTTTT
TRBV20-1	.	few	TRBJ1-1	CSATPTEGYWTEAFF	TGCAGTGCTACCCCGACAGAGGGGTATTGGACTGAAGCTTTCTTT
TRBV5-4	.	few	TRBJ1-2	CASSLDGLNYGYTF	TGTGCCAGCAGCTTGGATGGGTTAAACTATGGCTACACCTTC
TRBV4-1	.	many	TRBJ2-1	CASSQGHSSYNEQFF	TGCGCCAGCAGCCAAGGGCACAGCTCCTACAATGAGCAGTTCTTC
TRBV4-1	TRBD1	many	TRBJ1-1	CASSQWTGNTEAFF	TGCGCCAGCAGCCAATGGACAGGGAACACTGAAGCTTTCTTT
TRBV20-1	.	few	TRBJ1-1	CSARDRAVANTEAFF	TGCAGTGCTAGAGACAGGGCGGTGGCGAACACTGAAGCTTTCTTT
TRBV29-1	.	few	TRBJ2-3	CSVEDRIPRDSVTDTQYF	TGCAGCGTTGAAGATCGGATCCCCCGGGACTCCGTCACAGATACGCAGTATTTT
TRBV6-2/TRBV6-3	TRBD1	.	TRBJ2-6	CASSRVQGATGANVLTF	TGTGCCAGCAGTAGGGTCCAGGGGGCCACTGGGGCCAACGTCCTGACTTTC
TRBV7-2	.	.	TRBJ2-3	CASSLVAGRTDTQYF	TGTGCCAGCAGCTTAGTCGCGGGACGCACAGATACGCAGTATTTT
TRBV30	.	few	TRBJ2-2	CAWSVRVGELFF	TGTGCCTGGAGTGTAAGGGTCGGGGAGCTGTTTTTT
TRBV12-3/TRBV12-4	TRBD2	many	TRBJ2-7	CASVPSGGHSYEQYF	TGTGCCAGCGTACCTAGCGGGGGGCACTCCTACGAGCAGTACTTC
TRBV7-8	.	few	TRBJ1-2	CASSAREVEAGYTF	TGTGCCAGCAGCGCGCGAGAGGTCGAGGCTGGCTACACCTTC
TRBV6-2/TRBV6-3	.	.	TRBJ1-1	CATTTTGHQNTEAFF	TGTGCCACAACAACAACGGGCCATCAGAACACTGAAGCTTTCTTT
TRBV19	TRBD2	few	TRBJ2-7	CASSTSSGSYEQCF	TGTGCCAGTAGTACTTCTAGCGGTTCCTACGAGCAGTGCTTC
TRBV3-1	.	many	TRBJ1-1	CASSQGEKAFF	TGTGCCAGCAGCCAAGGGGAAAAGGCTTTCTTT
TRBV21-1	.	many	TRBJ2-5	CASSKSYGSEGGKQETQYF	TGTGCCAGCAGCAAATCCTATGGGTCGGAGGGCGGAAAGCAAGAGACCCAGTACTTC
TRBV12-3/TRBV12-4	.	few	TRBJ1-1	CASSFDVGTEAFF	TGTGCCAGCAGTTTTGATGTGGGCACTGAAGCTTTCTTT
TRBV12-3/TRBV12-4	TRBD1	few	TRBJ2-1	CASSLGGQGGNEQFF	TGTGCCAGCAGTTTAGGGGGACAGGGGGGAAATGAGCAGTTCTTC
TRBV18	.	few	TRBJ1-1	CASSPRRNTEAFF	TGTGCCAGCTCACCGAGACGGAACACTGAAGCTTTCTTT
TRBV24-1	.	many	TRBJ2-6	CATSGPDGTSGANVLTF	TGTGCCACCAGTGGCCCGGACGGAACCTCTGGGGCCAACGTCCTGACTTTC
TRBV15	.	many	TRBJ2-1	CATSSPLDSYNEQFF	TGTGCCACCAGCAGTCCCCTAGACTCCTACAATGAGCAGTTCTTC
TRBV12-3/TRBV12-4	.	few	TRBJ1-1	CASSFGSAEAFF	TGTGCCAGCAGTTTTGGGTCCGCTGAAGCTTTCTTT
TRBV5-5	TRBD2	many	TRBJ2-7	CASSLSSGAYEQYF	TGTGCCAGCAGCTTGTCTAGCGGAGCCTACGAGCAGTACTTC
TRBV5-5	.	many	TRBJ2-1	CASSLEEGRYNEQFF	TGTGCCAGCAGCTTGGAGGAGGGCCGCTACAATGAGCAGTTCTTC
TRBV20-1	TRBD2	few	TRBJ2-1	CSAIGLAGTNEQFF	TGCAGTGCTATAGGACTAGCGGGGACTAATGAGCAGTTCTTC
TRBV10-3	.	many	TRBJ2-7	CAISPGSRNPYEQYF	TGTGCCATCAGTCCAGGGTCCCGGAACCCCTACGAGCAGTACTTC
TRBV7-2	.	many	TRBJ2-7	CASSLGPAFYEQYF	TGTGCCAGCAGCCTGGGACCAGCCTTCTACGAGCAGTACTTC
TRBV29-1	TRBD2	few	TRBJ2-5	CSVVLYGGVAETQYF	TGCAGCGTTGTGTTATATGGGGGGGTGGCGGAGACCCAGTACTTC
TRBV7-6	.	few	TRBJ1-6	CASSLAFNSPLHF	TGTGCCAGCAGCTTAGCCTTTAATTCACCCCTCCACTTT